This section outlines one T cell receptor (beta chain) sequence together with its context. Antigen unknown. This sample was taken from a study of cytomegalovirus exposure and HLA in healthy donors. Study summary: About 80 million unique TCRs, all from HLA-typed donors, were included in an early release of the data. Findings of the study overall: In a later analysis, CMV-associated beta chains were mostly HLA-associated, it appeared. Most TCR beta V segments were productive about 90% or about 30% of the time in an earlier analysis. It was reported that TCR beta sequences correctly inferred the HLA-A and HLA-B alleles for most subjects.

The CDR3 totals 13 residues. The germline V gene encodes CDR1 GTSNPN and CDR2 SVGIG (reference sequence). Trimming stripped 4 bases from V and 0 bases from J, with 9 bases between. The PCR employed 60 Vbeta primers together with 13 Jbeta primers. Some clones are missing from TCRdb's copy, which holds only in-frame ones; the method was immunoSEQ multiplex PCR. Of more than 95,000 clones in the sample, 65% to 75% were seen once. This clonotype was obtained from a man aged 40-49 years in good health and CMV-seropositive. The V call is TRBV30, the J call TRBJ1-1; no firm D call. The specimen was PBMCs. CDR3 bases: TGTGCCTGGAACGGTATAATGAACACTGAAGCTTTCTTT. This sequence encodes CAWNGIMNTEAFF.